This T cell receptor (beta chain) was found in a study of PD-1 blockade in classical Hodgkin lymphoma. This CDR3 contains 13 residues. The germline V gene encodes CDR1 SGHTA and CDR2 FQGNSA. V was pared by 11 bases and J by 4 bases, with 12 bases between. Using immunoSEQ multiplex PCR, the repertoire was profiled, and TCRdb retains in-frame clones only, with some absent. This repertoire shows 11,000 to 15,000 clones, approximately 83% found once; its top ten account for 20% to 25%. Every patient had relapsed following autologous stem cell transplantation, and cohorts differed in brentuximab vedotin exposure. The best responses consisted of complete response, partial response or progressive disease.

Source: peripheral blood mononuclear cells (PBMCs), taken at baseline. The chain combines TRBV7-2 with TRBJ2-6; no clear D. The TCR originated in a human donor with classical Hodgkin lymphoma. Written as DNA, the CDR3 is TGTGCCCAAACCGAGGCCGGGGCCAACGTCCTGACTTTC. Its translation: CAQTEAGANVLTF.